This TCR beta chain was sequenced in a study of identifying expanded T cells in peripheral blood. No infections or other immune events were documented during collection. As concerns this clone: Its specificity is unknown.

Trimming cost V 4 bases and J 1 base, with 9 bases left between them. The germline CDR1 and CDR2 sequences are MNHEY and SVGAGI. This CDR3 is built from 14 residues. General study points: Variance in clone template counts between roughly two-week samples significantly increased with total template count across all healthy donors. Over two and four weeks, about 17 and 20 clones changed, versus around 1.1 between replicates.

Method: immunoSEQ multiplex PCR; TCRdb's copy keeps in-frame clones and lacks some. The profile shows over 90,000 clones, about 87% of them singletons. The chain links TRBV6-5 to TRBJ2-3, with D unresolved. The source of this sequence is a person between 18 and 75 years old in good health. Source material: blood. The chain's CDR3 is CASSLSTGTDTQYF. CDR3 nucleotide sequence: TGTGCCAGCAGTTTGAGTACGGGCACAGATACGCAGTATTTT.